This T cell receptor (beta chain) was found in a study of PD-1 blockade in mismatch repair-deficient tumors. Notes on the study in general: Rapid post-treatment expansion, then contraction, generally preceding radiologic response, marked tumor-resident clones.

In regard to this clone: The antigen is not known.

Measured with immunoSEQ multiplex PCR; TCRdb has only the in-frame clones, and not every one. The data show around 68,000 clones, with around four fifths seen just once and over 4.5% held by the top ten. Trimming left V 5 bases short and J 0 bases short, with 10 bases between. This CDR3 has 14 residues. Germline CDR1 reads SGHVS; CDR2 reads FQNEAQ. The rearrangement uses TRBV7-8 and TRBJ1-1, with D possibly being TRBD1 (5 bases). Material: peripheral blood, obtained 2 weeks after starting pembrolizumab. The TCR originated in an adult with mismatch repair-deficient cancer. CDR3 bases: TGTGCCAGCAGCCCGAGGGGCTTGAACACTGAAGCTTTCTTT. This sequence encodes CASSPRGLNTEAFF. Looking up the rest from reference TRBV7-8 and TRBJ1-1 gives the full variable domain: GAGVSQSPRYKVAKRGQDVALRCDPISGHVSLFWYQQALGQGPEFLTYFQNEAQLDKSGLPSDRFFAERPEGSVSTLKIQRTQQEDSAVYLCASSPRGLNTEAFFGQGTRLTVV.